Below are 25 T cell receptor beta chains sequenced from a single sample in a study of T cell repertoires in ileal Crohn's disease. Profiling relied on immunoSEQ multiplex PCR, and the TCRdb table lists in-frame clones only, not all of them. Seen here are 5,400 or so clones, more than 75% observed once, and the top ten hold 20% to 25%. Time point described: inflamed ileum from the surgical specimen. Sequencing used ileal tissue. These receptor sequences come from an adult with Crohn's disease.

The chain couples TRBV28 to TRBJ1-5; D may be TRBD1 (5 bases). Trimming stripped 4 bases from V and 0 bases from J, with 16 bases between. The CDR3 spans 17 residues. Looked up from germline, CDR1 is MDHEN and CDR2 is SYDVKM. CDR3 sequence reads: CASSSSSGRYSNQPQHF. The CDR3 DNA follows: TGTGCCAGCAGTTCCTCTTCGGGACGGTATAGCAATCAGCCCCAGCATTTT.

The chain joins TRBV29-1 to TRBJ2-7; possible D gene TRBD1, 5 bases. Germline assignment: CDR1 SQVTM and CDR2 ANQGSEA. V lost 3 bases, J lost 3 bases, and 6 bases lay in between. CDR3 size: 11 residues. CDR3: CSVDTGYEQYF. CDR3 nucleotide sequence: TGCAGCGTTGATACAGGCTACGAGCAGTACTTC.

The chain has TRBV11-2 and TRBJ1-1, with 8 bases that match TRBD1. The CDR3 extends over 16 amino acids. Trimming cost V 1 base and J 1 base; bases outside gene matches: 5. Germline lookup yields CDR1 SGHAT and CDR2 FQNNGV. The CDR3 sequence is CASSLVGGQGNTEAFF. The CDR3 DNA is TGTGCCAGCAGCTTAGTGGGTGGACAGGGGAACACTGAAGCTTTCTTT.

V and J are TRBV6-1 and TRBJ1-3; D is possibly TRBD1 (5 bases). Germline CDR1 MNHNS, CDR2 SASEGT. The ends were cut back, 6 bases at V and 0 bases at J, with 9 bases in the middle. The CDR3 loop spans 14 amino acids. The DNA for the CDR3 is TGTGCCAGCAGCCCGACAGTCTCTGGAAACACCATATATTTT. Its protein product is CASSPTVSGNTIYF.

This clone was found a few times. The chain recombines TRBV7-9 with TRBJ1-2; possibly TRBD1 for D (6 bases). V lost 5 bases, J lost 4 bases, and 11 bases lay in between. The CDR3 covers 13 residues. From germline, CDR1 is SEHNR and CDR2 FQNEAQ (reference sequence). The chain's CDR3 is CASSPGQIYGYTF. CDR3 coding DNA: TGTGCCAGCAGCCCGGGACAAATCTATGGCTACACCTTC.

The V gene is TRBV20-1, the J gene TRBJ2-1; D not certain. CDR3 length: 11 residues. V gave up 2 bases and J gave up 6 bases, with 5 bases separating them. Germline V gives CDR1 DFQATT, CDR2 SNEGSKA (reference sequence). CDR3 DNA sequence: TGCAGTGCTAGAAGTCGCAATGAGCAGTTCTTC. The encoded protein is CSARSRNEQFF.

This clone appeared once. The V gene is TRBV10-2, the J gene TRBJ2-5; tentative D call: TRBD2 (6 bases). Trimming cost V 7 bases and J 5 bases, with 14 bases left between them. There are 13 residues in the CDR3. The germline CDR1 and CDR2 sequences are WSHSY and SAAADI. Here the CDR3 reads CASTAGSGETQYF. CDR3 nucleotides: TGCGCCAGCACGGCCGGGAGCGGGGAGACCCAGTACTTC.

This clone appeared once. One end of the junction varies from germline; a read error may be responsible. This chain joins TRBV11-2 and TRBJ2-1; D unresolved. The CDR3 runs 14 residues. CDR1 is SGHAT and CDR2 is FQNNGV in the germline V gene. As DNA, the CDR3 is TGTGCCAGCAGCTTAGATTTCAGTTCGAATGGGCAGTTCTTC. Amino acids: CASSLDFSSNGQFF.

The V gene is TRBV11-2, the J gene TRBJ2-5; 9 nucleotides match TRBD1. Germline trimming cut 3 bases from V and 0 bases from J; bases unmatched to any gene: 2. The germline gives CDR1 SGHAT, CDR2 FQNNGV. The CDR3 spans 15 residues. CDR3 amino acids: CASSFGQGYQETQYF. The CDR3 DNA reads TGTGCCAGCAGCTTCGGACAGGGGTACCAAGAGACCCAGTACTTC.

The V gene is TRBV6-5, the J gene TRBJ2-7, with 9 nucleotides matching TRBD1. Germline V gene sequence: CDR1 MNHEY, CDR2 SVGAGI. J gave up 5 bases and V 11 bases, and 4 bases lay outside the gene matches. This CDR3 contains 11 residues. CDR3 residues: CALGTGNEQYF. The CDR3 DNA sequence: TGTGCCCTCGGGACAGGGAACGAGCAGTACTTC.

The chain carries TRBV18 and TRBJ2-5; weak D call: TRBD1 (5 bases). Germline V gives CDR1 KGHSH, CDR2 LQKENI. Trimming removed 3 bases at V and 4 bases at J, with 18 bases between. The CDR3 runs 16 residues. CDR3 protein: CASSPKDKPLGETQYF. CDR3 coding DNA: TGTGCCAGCTCACCGAAGGACAAACCCCTCGGAGAGACCCAGTACTTC.

The chain has TRBV5-5 and TRBJ2-1; D uncertain. Germline V gene lookup returns CDR1 SGHKS and CDR2 YYEKEE (reference sequence). V was cut by 3 bases and J by 8 bases, with 12 bases left in between. This CDR3 comprises 13 residues. The CDR3 region has the DNA TGTGCCAGCAGCTCTCTTTTGGACCATGAGCAGTTCTTC. It is translated as CASSSLLDHEQFF.

The chain employs TRBV5-8 and TRBJ2-2; a weak D match, TRBD2 (7 bases). The V gene's germline CDR1 is SGHTS and CDR2 YDEGEE. The CDR3 totals 17 residues. V dropped 4 bases and J dropped 4 bases, with 20 bases sitting between them. The CDR3 DNA is TGTGCCAGCAGCCCCCTGGGGAGGGGGTCGATCACCGGGGAGCTGTTTTTT. As protein: CASSPLGRGSITGELFF.

V is TRBV10-2 and J is TRBJ2-1; 13 bases map to TRBD2. This CDR3 has 16 amino acids. CDR1 WSHSY and CDR2 SAAADI come from the germline V gene. V dropped 3 bases and J dropped 9; count of bases not matched to a gene: 8. Here the CDR3 reads CASSDRLAGGRGEQFF. The CDR3 bases are TGCGCCAGCAGTGACCGACTAGCGGGGGGCCGGGGTGAGCAGTTCTTC.

The count of this clone is one. The chain combines TRBV27 with TRBJ1-5; tentatively, D is TRBD1 (6 bases). Trimming left V 2 bases short and J 4 bases short, with 12 bases between. Germline V lookup: CDR1 MNHEY, CDR2 SMNVEV (reference sequence). The CDR3 spans 15 residues. The DNA for the CDR3 is TGTGCCAGCAGTTTAGGAGGGGGTTCGAATCAGCCCCAGCATTTT. Translating it yields CASSLGGGSNQPQHF.

The chain uses TRBV29-1 and TRBJ2-2, with D possibly being TRBD1 or TRBD2 (8 bases each). Looked up from germline, CDR1 is SQVTM and CDR2 is ANQGSEA. The ends were cut back, 7 bases at V and 8 bases at J, with 32 bases in the middle. CDR3 length equals 18 residues. The CDR3 DNA reads TGCAGCGCCTCAGACAGGGGTAGCGGGACAAGAAAGCTTGGGGAGCTGTTTTTT. Translation: CSASDRGSGTRKLGELFF.

The chain couples TRBV18 to TRBJ1-3; D not certain. Between the trimmed V and J ends, which lost 6 bases and 0 bases, there was a span of 9 bases. The CDR3 is made up of 14 amino acids. Per germline, CDR1 KGHSH and CDR2 LQKENI. CDR3 loop: CASSPSLSGNTIYF. CDR3 bases: TGTGCCAGCTCCCCCAGCCTCTCTGGAAACACCATATATTTT.

The chain combines TRBV25-1 with TRBJ1-6; D is uncertain. The CDR3 loop spans 13 amino acids. From germline, CDR1 is MGHDK and CDR2 SYGVNS. The ends were cut back, 6 bases at V and 4 bases at J, with 7 bases in the middle. As DNA, the CDR3 is TGTGCCAGCAGGGCGGGTTATAATTCACCCCTCCACTTT. This gives the protein CASRAGYNSPLHF.

The rearrangement links TRBV6-4 to TRBJ2-3, with 7 bases aligning to TRBD2. CDR1 and CDR2 (germline): MRHNA, SNTAGT. The CDR3 loop spans 13 amino acids. J lost 4 bases, V lost 5 bases, and 3 bases had no gene match. CDR3 loop: CASSSGEADTQYF. CDR3 sequence (DNA): TGTGCCAGCAGTAGCGGGGAGGCAGATACGCAGTATTTT.

The chain recombines TRBV6-1 with TRBJ1-2; 9 positions match TRBD1. The CDR3 spans 12 residues. Unmatched junction bases numbered 3, after V lost 7 bases and J lost 6 bases. Germline CDR1 MNHNS, CDR2 SASEGT. The CDR3 bases are TGTGCCAGCAAACAGGGGGCCAATGGCTACACCTTC. It codes for CASKQGANGYTF.

The genes are TRBV5-8 and TRBJ2-5; D unresolved. V lost 0 bases and J 7 bases, leaving 10 bases between the germline ends. The CDR3 totals 13 residues. Germline CDR1 reads SGHTS; CDR2 reads YDEGEE. The CDR3 DNA reads TGTGCCAGCAGCTTGGGGTTGCTTGGGACCCAGTACTTC. It translates to CASSLGLLGTQYF. Variable domain in full (rest from reference TRBV5-8 and TRBJ2-5): EAGVTQSPTHLIKTRGQQATLRCSPISGHTSVYWYQQALGLGLQFLLWYDEGEERNRGNFPPRFSGRQFPNYSSELNVNALELEDSALYLCASSLGLLGTQYFGPGTRLLVL.

The rearrangement uses TRBV10-1 and TRBJ2-5; D is ambiguous. The CDR3 consists of 14 residues. V lost 0 bases and J 6 bases, leaving 11 bases between the germline ends. Germline CDR1 and CDR2: WNHNN and SYGVQD (reference sequence). CDR3 nucleotide sequence: TGCGCCAGCAGTGAGTCGGTGGCAGTAAAGACCCAGTACTTC. Translating gives CASSESVAVKTQYF.

The V and J genes are TRBV4-2 and TRBJ2-7; no clear D gene. V shed 4 bases and J shed 4 bases, with 17 bases lying between them. Germline loops: CDR1 LGHNA, CDR2 YNFKEQ. CDR3 length: 15 amino acids. For the CDR3, the DNA is TGTGCCAGCAGCCGACTGTCTGGGTCCGGGTACGAGCAGTACTTC. It codes for CASSRLSGSGYEQYF.

V usage is TRBV7-3 and J usage is TRBJ2-7; perhaps TRBD2 as D (5 bases). CDR3 length equals 14 residues. Germline V gene data show CDR1 as SGHTA and CDR2 as FQGTGA. V was clipped by 5 bases and J by 5 bases, with 16 bases between them. In DNA form, the CDR3 reads TGTGCCAGCAGCCCCAATGACTATACCCACGAGCAGTACTTC. Translated, it gives CASSPNDYTHEQYF.

V is TRBV11-3 and J is TRBJ2-6, with D uncertain. The germline gives CDR1 SGHNT, CDR2 YENEEA. The length of the CDR3 is 16 residues. V lost 1 base and J lost 0, with 7 bases in between. This CDR3 is CASSLGIASGANVLTF. The CDR3 nucleotides are TGTGCCAGCAGCTTAGGCATAGCCTCTGGGGCCAACGTCCTGACTTTC.